This T cell receptor (beta chain) originates from a study of cytomegalovirus exposure and HLA in healthy donors. Germline CDR1 reads SEHNR; CDR2 reads FQNEAQ (reference sequence). V lost 5 bases and J 12 bases, leaving 19 bases between the germline ends. The CDR3 spans 14 residues. PCR involved 60 Vbeta and 13 Jbeta primers. Authors' analysis steps: There were about 88 million unique TCR beta chains by a later count, and some 10 million of them were shared. Profiled with immunoSEQ multiplex PCR; TCRdb holds only in-frame clones, not every one. That table supplies the V and J calls and clone size; D and trimming were determined from the DNA. The sample table includes approximately 170,000 clones.

The TCR sequence derives from a woman between 18 and 29 years old in good health and CMV-seropositive. The V and J genes are TRBV7-9 and TRBJ2-2, with D possibly being TRBD2 (5 bases). The sequenced material came from PBMCs. The DNA of the CDR3 is TGTGCCAGCAGCCGGGGAGACGGAGGCTCTAAGCTGTTTTTT. This encodes CASSRGDGGSKLFF.